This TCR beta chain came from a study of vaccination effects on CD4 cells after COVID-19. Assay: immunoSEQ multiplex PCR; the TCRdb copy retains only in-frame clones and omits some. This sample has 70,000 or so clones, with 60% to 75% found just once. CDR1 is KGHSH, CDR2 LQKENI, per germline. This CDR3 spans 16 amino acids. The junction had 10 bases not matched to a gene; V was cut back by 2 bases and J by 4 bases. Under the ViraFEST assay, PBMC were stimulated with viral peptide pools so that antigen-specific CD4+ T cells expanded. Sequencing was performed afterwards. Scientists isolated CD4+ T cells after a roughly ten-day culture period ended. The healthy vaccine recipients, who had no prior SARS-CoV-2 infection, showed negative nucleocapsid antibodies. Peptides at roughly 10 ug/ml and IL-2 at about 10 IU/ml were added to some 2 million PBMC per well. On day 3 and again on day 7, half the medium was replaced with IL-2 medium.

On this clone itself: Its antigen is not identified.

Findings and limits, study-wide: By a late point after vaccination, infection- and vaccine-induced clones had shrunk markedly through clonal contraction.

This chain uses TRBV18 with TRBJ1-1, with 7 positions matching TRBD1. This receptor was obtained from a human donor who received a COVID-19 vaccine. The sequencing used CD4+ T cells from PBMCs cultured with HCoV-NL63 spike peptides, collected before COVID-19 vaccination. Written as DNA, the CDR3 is TGTGCCAGCTCACCATACTCAACGGCAGGGGGCACTGAAGCTTTCTTT. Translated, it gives CASSPYSTAGGTEAFF.